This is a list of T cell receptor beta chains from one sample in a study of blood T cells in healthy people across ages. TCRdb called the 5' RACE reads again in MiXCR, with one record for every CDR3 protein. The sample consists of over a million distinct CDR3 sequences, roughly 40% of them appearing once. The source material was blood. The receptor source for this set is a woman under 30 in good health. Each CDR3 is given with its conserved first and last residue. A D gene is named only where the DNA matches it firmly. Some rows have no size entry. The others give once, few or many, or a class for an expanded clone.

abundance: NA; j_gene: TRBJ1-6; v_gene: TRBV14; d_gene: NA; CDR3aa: CASSQTYRGSDNSPLHF; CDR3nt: TGTGCCAGCAGCCAAACGTACCGGGGCTCGGATAATTCACCCCTCCACTTT
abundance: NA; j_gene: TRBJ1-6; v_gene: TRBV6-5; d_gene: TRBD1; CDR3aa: CASTPGTEVSPLHF; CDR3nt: TGTGCCAGCACCCCTGGGACAGAGGTTTCGCCCCTCCACTTT
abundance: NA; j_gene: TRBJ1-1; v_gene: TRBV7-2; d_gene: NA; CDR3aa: CASSSNGGNTEAFF; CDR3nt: TGCGCCAGCAGCTCCAACGGGGGGAACACTGAAGCTTTCTTT
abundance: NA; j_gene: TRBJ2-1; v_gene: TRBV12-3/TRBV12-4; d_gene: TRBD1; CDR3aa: CASSRQGRTYNEQFF; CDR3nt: TGTGCCAGCAGTCGACAGGGGAGGACCTACAATGAGCAGTTCTTC
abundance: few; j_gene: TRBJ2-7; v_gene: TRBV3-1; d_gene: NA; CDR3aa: CASSQATDNYEQYF; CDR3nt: TGTGCCAGCAGCCAAGCCACAGATAACTACGAGCAGTACTTC
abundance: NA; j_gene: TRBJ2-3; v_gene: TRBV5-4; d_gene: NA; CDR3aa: CASSLLSSDTQYF; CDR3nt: TGTGCCAGCAGCTTGTTGTCCTCGGATACGCAGTATTTT
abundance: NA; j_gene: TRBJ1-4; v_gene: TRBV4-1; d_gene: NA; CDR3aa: CASSQGNLEKLFF; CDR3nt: TGCGCCAGCAGCCAAGGAAACCTAGAGAAACTGTTTTTT
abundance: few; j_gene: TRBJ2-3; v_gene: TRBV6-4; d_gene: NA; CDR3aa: CASSDSTGVTDTQYF; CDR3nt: TGTGCCAGCAGTGACTCAACGGGAGTTACAGATACGCAGTATTTT
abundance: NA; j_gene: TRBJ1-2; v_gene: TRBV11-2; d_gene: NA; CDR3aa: CASSSGDLFGYGYTF; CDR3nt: TGTGCCAGCAGCTCGGGGGACCTATTCGGCTATGGCTACACCTTC
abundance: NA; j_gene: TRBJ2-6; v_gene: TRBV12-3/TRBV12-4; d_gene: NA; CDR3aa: CASRRSTGTSGANVLTF; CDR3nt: TGTGCCAGCCGTCGGTCGACAGGAACCTCTGGGGCCAACGTCCTGACTTTC
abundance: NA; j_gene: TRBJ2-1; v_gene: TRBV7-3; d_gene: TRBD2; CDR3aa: CASSVTSGGTSSYNEQFF; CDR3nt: TGTGCCAGCAGCGTCACTAGCGGGGGGACGAGCTCCTACAATGAGCAGTTCTTC
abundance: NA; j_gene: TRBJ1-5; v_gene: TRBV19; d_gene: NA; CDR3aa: CASTGTNHHHRSNQPQHF; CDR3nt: TGTGCCAGTACCGGGACAAATCATCATCATCGCAGCAATCAGCCCCAGCATTTT
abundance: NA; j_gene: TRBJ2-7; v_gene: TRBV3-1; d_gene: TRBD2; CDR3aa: CASTGTSHSEQYF; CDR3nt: TGTGCCAGCACCGGGACTAGCCATTCCGAGCAGTACTTC
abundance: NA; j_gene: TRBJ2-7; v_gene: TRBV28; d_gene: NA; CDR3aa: CASSSPPGLSYEQYF; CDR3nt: TGTGCCAGCAGTTCCCCCCCCGGACTATCCTACGAGCAGTACTTC
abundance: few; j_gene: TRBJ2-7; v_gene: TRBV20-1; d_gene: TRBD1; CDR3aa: CSVARGSGEQYF; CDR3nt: TGCAGTGTTGCCAGGGGGTCGGGAGAGCAGTACTTC
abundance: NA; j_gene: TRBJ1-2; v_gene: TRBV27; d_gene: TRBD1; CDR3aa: CASSPIPGQGANYGYTF; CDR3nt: TGTGCCAGCAGTCCGATACCCGGACAGGGAGCTAACTATGGCTACACCTTC
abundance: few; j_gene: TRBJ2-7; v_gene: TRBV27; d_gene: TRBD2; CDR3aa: CASSLRAGGATRRYF; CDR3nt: TGTGCCAGCAGTTTAAGGGCCGGGGGGGCTACTAGAAGGTACTTC
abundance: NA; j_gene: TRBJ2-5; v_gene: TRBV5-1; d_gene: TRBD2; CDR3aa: CASAGRPGGGLQETQYF; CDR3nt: TGCGCCAGCGCCGGAAGACCGGGCGGGGGATTACAAGAGACCCAGTACTTC
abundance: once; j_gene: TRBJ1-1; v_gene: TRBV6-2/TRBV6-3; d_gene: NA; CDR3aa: CASTPGDRRNTEAFF; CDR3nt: TGTGCCAGCACCCCGGGGGATAGAAGAAACACTGAAGCTTTCTTT
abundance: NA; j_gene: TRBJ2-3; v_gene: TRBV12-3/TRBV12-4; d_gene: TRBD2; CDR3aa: CASGATSGGLTDTQYF; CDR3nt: TGTGCCAGCGGTGCGACTAGCGGGGGCCTCACAGATACGCAGTATTTT
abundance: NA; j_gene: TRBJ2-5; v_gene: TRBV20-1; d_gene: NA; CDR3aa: CSARDGAAQETQYF; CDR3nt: TGCAGTGCTAGAGATGGGGCAGCTCAAGAGACCCAGTACTTC
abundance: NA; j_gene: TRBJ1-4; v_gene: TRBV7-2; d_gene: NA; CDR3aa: CASSLAGGSTEKLFF; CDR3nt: TGTGCCAGCAGCTTAGCGGGGGGGTCGACTGAAAAACTGTTTTTT
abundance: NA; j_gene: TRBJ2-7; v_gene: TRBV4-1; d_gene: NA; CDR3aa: CASSQVAGQGTYEQYF; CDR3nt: TGCGCCAGCAGCCAGGTAGCGGGACAGGGAACCTACGAGCAGTACTTC
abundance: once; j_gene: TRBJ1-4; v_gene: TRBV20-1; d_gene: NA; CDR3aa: CSARDGGQEKLFF; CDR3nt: TGCAGTGCTAGGGACGGTGGTCAAGAAAAACTGTTTTTT
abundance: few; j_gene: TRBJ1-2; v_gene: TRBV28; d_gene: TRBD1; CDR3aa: CASKQGVYGYTF; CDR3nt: TGTGCCAGCAAACAGGGGGTATATGGCTACACCTTC
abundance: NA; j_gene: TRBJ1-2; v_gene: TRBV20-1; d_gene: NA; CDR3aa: CSARAGNYGYTF; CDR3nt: TGCAGTGCTAGGGCCGGTAACTATGGCTACACCTTC
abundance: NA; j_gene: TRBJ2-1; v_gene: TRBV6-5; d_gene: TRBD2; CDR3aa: CASSDSGGANEQFF; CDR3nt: TGTGCCAGCAGCGATAGCGGGGGGGCTAATGAGCAGTTCTTC
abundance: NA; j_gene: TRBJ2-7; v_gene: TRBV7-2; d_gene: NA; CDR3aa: CASSLLTPREQYF; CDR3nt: TGTGCCAGCAGCTTACTTACCCCGCGGGAGCAGTACTTC
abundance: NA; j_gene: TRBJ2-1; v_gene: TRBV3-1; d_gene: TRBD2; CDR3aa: CASSQDQTSVHEQFF; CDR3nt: TGTGCCAGCAGCCAAGACCAGACTAGCGTCCATGAGCAGTTCTTC